The present entry profiles one T cell receptor (beta chain) with its context. Antigen unknown. The V end lost 10 bases, the J end lost 0 bases, and 13 bases lay between the germline ends. CDR1 and CDR2 (germline): ENHRY, SYGVKD. The CDR3 consists of 14 residues. A universal primer site arose from template switching, and cDNA bore unique molecular identifiers. TCRdb fed the 5' RACE reads into MiXCR, producing one record per CDR3 protein. The table records 400,000 to 650,000 distinct CDR3 sequences, 22% of them present only once. This entry belongs to a study of identical twins. Broader study findings: Those out-of-frame alpha sequences shared by twins showed an excess of low generation probability.

This sample also appeared in a second study, on T cells expressing NK-cell markers. From that second work: HCMV serostatus: seven of eight sequenced donors positive, one negative.

Source material: CD4+ T cells sorted from blood. The receptor was isolated from a woman under 30 in good health. This chain connects TRBV10-3 to TRBJ1-3; a weak D match, TRBD1 (6 bases). This CDR3 is CATLKGGSGNTIYF. CDR3 in DNA: TGTGCCACGTTAAAAGGGGGCTCTGGAAACACCATATATTTT.